This T cell receptor beta chain was recovered during a study of blood T cell repertoires in COVID-19. Generated by immunoSEQ multiplex PCR, the TCRdb table keeps only in-frame clones and is missing some. This table has approximately 88,000 clones, 70% to 80% appearing once. Per the germline V gene, CDR1 is SGHAT and CDR2 is FQNNGV. CDR3 length: 13 amino acids. The V end lost 5 bases, the J end lost 4 bases, and 11 bases lay between the germline ends. This clonotype originated in a human donor in a cohort sampled during active COVID-19. The sequenced sample consisted of peripheral blood. V usage is TRBV11-2 and J usage is TRBJ2-5; D remains unclear. CDR3 DNA sequence: TGTGCCAGCAGCGGGCTGGTCCCAGAGACCCAGTACTTC. It codes for CASSGLVPETQYF.